The entry below describes one T cell receptor (beta chain). The antigen is undetermined. Per the germline V gene, CDR1 is LGHDT and CDR2 is YNNKEL (reference sequence). Trimming removed 10 bases from V and 0 bases from J, with 16 bases in between. This CDR3 spans 15 amino acids. Generation of TCR cDNA used 5'RACE template switching (which added a universal primer site and UMIs). TCRdb analysed the 5' RACE reads with MiXCR anew, one entry per CDR3 protein. The sample has some 300,000 distinct CDR3 sequences, 7% to 10% seen once. The source of the sample is a study of T cells after yellow fever vaccination. Notes on the study in general: The booster response re-showed most primary clones: 96% CD4, approximately 90% CD8.

The chain is built from TRBV3-1 and TRBJ2-1; D unresolved. The TCR originated in a man younger than 30 who received the YFV17D yellow fever vaccine. The source material was PBMCs, sampled more than 40 days after the first yellow fever vaccination. The CDR3 DNA reads TGTGCCACCTCGTGGGCGTCAAGCTCCTACAATGAGCAGTTCTTC. Its protein is CATSWASSSYNEQFF.